This TCR beta chain stems from a study of blood T cell repertoires in COVID-19. Study information: The United States, Italy and Spain supplied acute and convalescent COVID-19 samples.

V lost 5 bases and J lost 6; bases outside the gene matches: 7. This CDR3 contains 14 residues. Germline CDR1 LGHDT, CDR2 YNNKEL (reference sequence). Method: immunoSEQ multiplex PCR; TCRdb's copy keeps in-frame clones and lacks some. This sample carries approximately 40,000 clones, roughly 87% of them seen once, and the ten largest clones take 20% to 25%. The chain combines TRBV3-1 (or the pseudogene TRBV3-2) with TRBJ2-3; 8 positions match TRBD1. Sequenced sample: peripheral blood. The sequence came from a man in his 60s with acute or convalescent COVID-19. The CDR3 protein is CASSFRTGRDTQYF. CDR3 DNA: TGTGCCAGCAGCTTTCGGACAGGGCGGGATACGCAGTATTTT.